This T cell receptor (beta chain) was documented in a study of blood T cells in healthy people across ages. Per the germline V gene, CDR1 is MNHEY and CDR2 is SVGEGT. The CDR3 is 15 residues long. Aged about 6 to 95, donors were systemically healthy Caucasians from Russia. Isolation per sample recovered at least 7 million PBMCs. Study-level findings and limits: The CMV status of each donor remained undetermined, and this could have confounded shifts in expanded clonotypes.

Together with a sample-barcoded 5' primer, a J-beta primer mix was included in a second PCR lasting about 6 to 11 cycles. Every molecule of cDNA carried a tag from a template-switch adaptor with 12 random nucleotides. From the 5' RACE reads, TCRdb called clonotypes with MiXCR, one entry per CDR3 protein. The table lists about 800,000 distinct CDR3 sequences, 55% to 70% of them singletons. With regard to this clonotype: The target antigen is unknown.

This sequence originates from a man younger than 45 in good health. V usage is TRBV6-2 or TRBV6-3 and J usage is TRBJ2-1, with 12 bases fitting TRBD2. The J call could be wrong; TRBJ2-7 is a better fit for the DNA end. Source material: blood. CDR3: CATKLLAGGPGEQYF. The CDR3 DNA reads TGTGCCACAAAACTCCTAGCGGGAGGGCCGGGCGAGCAGTACTTC.